What follows are 11 T cell receptor beta chains derived from one specimen sequenced in a study of T-cell reconstitution after alpha-beta-depleted transplantation in children. Preparing the TCRbeta library involved the use of unique molecular identifiers. TCRdb reprocessed the PCR reads with MiXCR, giving one entry per CDR3 protein. The top ten hold around 24% of the sample, which has some 120,000 distinct CDR3 sequences, about a tenth seen once. This sample comprised PBMCs, mostly from graft donor cells, obtained 180 days after TCRalphabeta/CD19-depleted stem cell transplant. These receptors all stem from a girl under three years old who had a stem cell transplant for combined immunodeficiency, so the T cells may come from the graft donor.

This chain joins TRBV5-1 and TRBJ2-1, with 7 nucleotides matching TRBD1. Germline loops: CDR1 SGHRS, CDR2 YFSETQ. The CDR3 covers 15 residues. V was pared by 4 bases and J by 7 bases, with 11 bases of the junction left unmatched. This CDR3 is CASSKTGVWRNEQFF. CDR3 nucleotide sequence: TGCGCCAGCAGCAAAACAGGGGTCTGGCGTAATGAGCAGTTCTTC. The full variable domain, its missing parts supplied by reference TRBV5-1 and TRBJ2-1, is KAGVTQTPRYLIKTRGQQVTLSCSPISGHRSVSWYQQTPGQGLQFLFEYFSETQRNKGNFPGRFSGRQFSNSRSEMNVSTLELGDSALYLCASSKTGVWRNEQFFGPGTRLTVL.

The V call is TRBV12-3 or TRBV12-4, the J call TRBJ2-5, with D perhaps assigned TRBD1 or TRBD2 (5 bases each). V gave up 7 bases and J gave up 5 bases, with 20 bases separating them. The CDR3 has 15 residues. The CDR3 is CASTLGPGIRETQYF. CDR3 DNA: TGTGCCAGCACCTTGGGGCCCGGGATCCGGGAGACCCAGTACTTC.

A few counts support this clonotype. The chain is built from TRBV29-1 and TRBJ2-4, with unresolved D. Germline CDR1 is SQVTM and CDR2 is ANQGSEA. V lost 4 bases and J lost 4, with 5 bases in between. The CDR3 extends over 11 amino acids. CDR3 residues: CSVALKNIQYF. CDR3 in DNA: TGCAGCGTTGCCCTAAAAAACATTCAGTACTTC.

This clonotype showed up many times. The rearrangement joins TRBV30 to TRBJ2-7, with 7 bases aligning to TRBD2. The ends lost 2 bases at V and 3 bases at J; junction bases unmatched: 1. CDR1 and CDR2 from the germline V gene are GTSNPN and SVGIG (reference sequence). CDR3 length: 12 amino acids. In nucleotides, the CDR3 is TGTGCCTGGAGTCTAGCGGACTACGAGCAGTACTTC. Translating it yields CAWSLADYEQYF.

The chain combines TRBV24-1 with TRBJ2-5; D gene uncertain. The CDR3 covers 15 residues. Germline values: CDR1 KGHDR, CDR2 SFDVKD. Deletions cut 4 bases from V and 1 base from J, with 12 bases between. The CDR3 here is CATSDPRQSQETQYF. The CDR3 nucleotides are TGTGCCACCAGTGACCCAAGACAATCCCAAGAGACCCAGTACTTC.

The CDR3 DNA follows: TGTGCCTCATACGAGCAGTACTTC. Amino acids: CASYEQYF. The rearrangement uses TRBV19 and TRBJ2-7; D gene ambiguous. The germline V and J ends were trimmed by 11 bases and 4 bases, with 3 bases remaining between them. Germline CDR1 LNHDA, CDR2 SQIVND (reference sequence). This CDR3 has 8 amino acids.

This clonotype turned up a few times. The V gene is TRBV20-1, the J gene TRBJ2-5; possibly TRBD1 for D (6 bases). From germline, CDR1 is DFQATT and CDR2 SNEGSKA (reference sequence). The CDR3 totals 13 residues. V was shortened by 7 bases and J by 1 base, with 13 bases between the two germline ends. The chain's CDR3 is CSVCWTAQETQYF. CDR3 DNA sequence: TGCAGTGTGTGTTGGACAGCCCAAGAGACCCAGTACTTC.

The J gene is TRBJ2-5, the V gene TRBV10-3; D might be TRBD2 (6 bases). Per the germline V gene, CDR1 is ENHRY and CDR2 is SYGVKD. CDR3 length equals 15 residues. V lost 2 bases to trimming and J lost 2 bases, with 12 bases between them. The CDR3 here is CAISEGGDSQETQYF. The CDR3 DNA sequence: TGTGCCATCAGTGAGGGAGGGGACTCTCAAGAGACCCAGTACTTC.

The V gene is TRBV2, the J gene TRBJ2-1, with D uncertain. The germline V gene has CDR1 SNHLY and CDR2 FYNNEI. This CDR3 has 15 residues. V lost 6 bases, J lost 4 bases, and 16 bases lay in between. The CDR3 reads CASSPAPGAYNEQFF. CDR3 coding DNA: TGTGCCAGCAGCCCCGCCCCCGGAGCATACAATGAGCAGTTCTTC.

CDR3 sequence (DNA): TGTGCCAGCAGTCGGACGGCAAATTCACCCCTCCACTTT. It translates to CASSRTANSPLHF. V gene TRBV7-3 combines with J gene TRBJ1-6; the D is unclear. Deletions cut 6 bases from V and 7 bases from J, with 10 bases between. The CDR3 loop spans 13 amino acids. Germline values: CDR1 SGHTA, CDR2 FQGTGA.

The table lists this clonotype with a few counts. The chain links TRBV5-5 to TRBJ2-7; the D is unclear. V lost 2 bases to trimming and J lost 0 bases, with 21 bases between them. This CDR3 region has 18 residues. CDR1 and CDR2 from the germline V gene are SGHKS and YYEKEE (reference sequence). The CDR3 region is CASSFDLAPRFSSYEQYF. The CDR3 DNA sequence: TGTGCCAGCAGCTTTGATTTGGCCCCCAGGTTCTCCTCCTACGAGCAGTACTTC.